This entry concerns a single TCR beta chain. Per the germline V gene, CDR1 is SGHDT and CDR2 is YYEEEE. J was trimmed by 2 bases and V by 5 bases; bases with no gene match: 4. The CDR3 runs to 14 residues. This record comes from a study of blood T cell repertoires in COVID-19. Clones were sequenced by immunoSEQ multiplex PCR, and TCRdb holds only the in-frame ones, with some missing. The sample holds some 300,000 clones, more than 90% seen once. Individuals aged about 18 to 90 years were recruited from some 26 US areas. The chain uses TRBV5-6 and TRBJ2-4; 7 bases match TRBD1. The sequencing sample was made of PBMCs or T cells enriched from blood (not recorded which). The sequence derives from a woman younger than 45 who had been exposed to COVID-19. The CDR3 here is CASRIQGTKNIQYF. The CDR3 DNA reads TGTGCCAGCAGAATACAGGGGACCAAAAACATTCAGTACTTC.